The clone carrying this TCR beta chain was recorded a few times. The antigen remains undetermined. The sample originates from a study of T cell responses to AZD1222 COVID-19 vaccine. The study, taken as a whole, reports: Regions 160-218 and 743-854 dominated among vaccine-associated CD4 TCRs spanning spike. Spike-specific TCR breadth and depth were elevated following two AZD1222 doses. It was only six AZD1222 recipients who were seropositive at baseline.

Germline CDR1 and CDR2: SEHNR and FQNEAQ (reference sequence). The junction had 7 bases not matched to a gene; V was cut back by 5 bases and J by 4 bases. The CDR3 sequence is 14 residues long. Assay used: immunoSEQ multiplex PCR; TCRdb lists only in-frame clones, some missing. The sample holds roughly 150,000 clones; about nine tenths are singletons and the top ten take 1.8%. The clonotype originates from an adult in good health. The sample in question was peripheral blood, obtained on day 0 of AZD1222 vaccination. This chain joins TRBV7-9 and TRBJ1-2; 7 positions agree with TRBD1. CDR3 in DNA: TGTGCCAGCAGCATCGGACAGGCACCCTATGGCTACACCTTC. Protein product: CASSIGQAPYGYTF.